These T cell receptor beta chains were read from a single sample in a study of blood T cell repertoires in COVID-19. Sequencing used immunoSEQ multiplex PCR; TCRdb keeps in-frame clones, though not all of them. Seen here are a few hundred thousand clones, about 89% observed once, and the top ten hold approximately 8.8%. Sequenced: PBMCs or T cells enriched from blood (not recorded which). These receptors all stem from a middle-aged woman who had recovered from COVID-19. CDR3s include the opening cysteine and the closing phenylalanine or tryptophan. D genes are given only for firm matches. A row's size may be missing; if present it is once, few, many or a size class.

TRBV27,once,TRBJ2-7,.,CASSLGGSSYEQYF,TGTGCCAGCAGTTTAGGAGGGAGTTCCTACGAGCAGTACTTC
TRBV19,few,TRBJ2-5,TRBD1,CASSIGSGTGKETQYF,TGTGCCAGTAGTATAGGGTCCGGGACAGGGAAAGAGACCCAGTACTTC
TRBV30,.,TRBJ2-2,.,CAWSVPWGRATGELFF,TGTGCCTGGAGTGTACCGTGGGGCAGGGCGACCGGGGAGCTGTTTTTT
TRBV9,once,TRBJ2-7,.,CASSPGSGYEQYF,TGTGCCAGCAGCCCCGGGAGTGGGTACGAGCAGTACTTC
TRBV11-2,.,TRBJ1-2,.,CASSLGSGREGYTF,TGTGCCAGCAGCTTAGGTTCAGGGAGGGAGGGCTACACCTTC
TRBV27,.,TRBJ2-2,.,CASSFTVVTGELFF,TGTGCCAGCAGTTTTACGGTTGTCACCGGGGAGCTGTTTTTT
TRBV3-1/TRBV3-2,.,TRBJ1-1,.,CASSPTGRDTEAFF,TGTGCCAGCAGCCCAACAGGACGAGACACTGAAGCTTTCTTT
TRBV28,.,TRBJ2-7,.,CASSPRVGVTHEQYF,TGTGCCAGCAGTCCCCGTGTAGGGGTGACCCACGAGCAGTACTTC
TRBV29-1,.,TRBJ2-1,TRBD1,CTGTGSYNEQFF,TGCACTGGGACAGGTTCCTACAATGAGCAGTTCTTC
TRBV19,few,TRBJ2-1,TRBD2,CASSIQPGLAGKNEQFF,TGTGCCAGTAGTATACAACCGGGACTAGCGGGGAAGAATGAGCAGTTCTTC
TRBV7-3,.,TRBJ2-1,TRBD2,CASSLSASGFAHNEQFF,TGTGCCAGCAGCTTATCGGCTAGCGGGTTCGCCCACAATGAGCAGTTCTTC
TRBV24-1,.,TRBJ2-3,.,CATSDHRDTKSGHTDTQYF,TGTGCCACCAGTGATCACCGGGACACAAAAAGTGGGCACACAGATACGCAGTATTTT
TRBV6-5,.,TRBJ2-7,TRBD2,CASSYGLASLGEQYF,TGTGCCAGCAGTTACGGACTAGCTTCTCTCGGCGAGCAGTACTTC
TRBV29-1,.,TRBJ2-3,TRBD2,CSYRSGVQNTQYF,TGCAGCTACCGGAGCGGGGTCCAGAATACGCAGTATTTT
TRBV7-2,.,TRBJ1-6,TRBD1,CASSQASTGVNSPLHF,TGTGCCAGCAGCCAAGCATCGACAGGGGTTAATTCACCCCTCCACTTT